Listed here are 2 T cell receptor beta chains from one sample, sequenced in a study of blood T cell repertoires in COVID-19. Only in-frame clones appear in the TCRdb table, and some are missing; sequencing was by immunoSEQ multiplex PCR. Altogether 150,000 to 200,000 clones are present, 70% to 85% being singletons, with the ten largest covering around 7%. The sample consisted of peripheral blood. Receptor source: a woman in her forties with COVID-19, enrolled during active disease.

This clone has ten or more counts. The chain has TRBV7-9 and TRBJ2-7, with D perhaps TRBD1 (6 bases). Trimming removed 3 bases from V and 7 bases from J, with 22 bases in between. The CDR3 consists of 16 residues. The germline CDR1 and CDR2 sequences are SEHNR and FQNEAQ (reference sequence). The CDR3: CASSFSGTRTVPEQYV. The CDR3 DNA is TGTGCCAGCAGCTTTTCGGGGACAAGGACGGTTCCGGAGCAGTACGTC.

In DNA, the CDR3 is TGTGCCAGCAGCCAGACAGGGGACACCGGGGAGCTGTTTTTT. It specifies CASSQTGDTGELFF. The rearrangement joins TRBV7-9 to TRBJ2-2; 8 bases agree with TRBD1. With 5 bases clipped from V and 3 bases from J, the junction kept 2 bases outside the gene matches. Germline V lookup: CDR1 SEHNR, CDR2 FQNEAQ (reference sequence). This CDR3 is built from 14 residues.